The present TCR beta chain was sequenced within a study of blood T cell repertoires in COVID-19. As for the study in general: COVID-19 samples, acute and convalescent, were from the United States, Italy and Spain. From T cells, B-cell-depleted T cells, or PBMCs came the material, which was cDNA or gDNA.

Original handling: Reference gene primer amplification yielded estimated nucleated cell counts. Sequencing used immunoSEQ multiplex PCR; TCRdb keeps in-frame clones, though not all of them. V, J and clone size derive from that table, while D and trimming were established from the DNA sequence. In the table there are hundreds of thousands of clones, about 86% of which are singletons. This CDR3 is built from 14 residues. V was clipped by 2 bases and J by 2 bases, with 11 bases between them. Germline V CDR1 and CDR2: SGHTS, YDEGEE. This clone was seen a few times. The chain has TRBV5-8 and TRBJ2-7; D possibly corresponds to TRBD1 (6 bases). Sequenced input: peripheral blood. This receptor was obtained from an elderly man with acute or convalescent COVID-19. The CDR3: CASSLKDRTYEQYF. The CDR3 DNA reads TGTGCCAGCAGCTTAAAGGACAGAACCTACGAGCAGTACTTC.